The rows below give T cell receptor beta chains drawn from one sample of a study of blood T cell repertoires in COVID-19. Produced via immunoSEQ multiplex PCR; TCRdb's table is partial and in-frame only. The sample has about 210,000 clones, roughly 90% seen once. Sequenced: PBMCs or T cells enriched from blood (not recorded which). The source is a woman aged 18 to 35 who had recovered from COVID-19. Both conserved end residues are part of each CDR3. Fields, in order: clone size, J gene, D gene, V gene, CDR3 protein, CDR3 DNA. The D gene is left open where the match is weak. Size tells how often a clone was seen (once, few, many) or the class of an expanded clone, and some rows leave it out.

size: -
J: TRBJ2-3
D: TRBD1
V: TRBV6-5
CDR3: CASSNSLTGLTDTQYF
DNA: TGTGCCAGCAGTAACTCACTGACAGGGTTGACAGATACGCAGTATTTT

size: -
J: TRBJ2-7
D: -
V: TRBV5-1
CDR3: CASSLDQGAHYEQYF
DNA: TGCGCCAGCAGCTTGGATCAGGGCGCTCACTACGAGCAGTACTTC

size: -
J: TRBJ1-1
D: TRBD1
V: TRBV27
CDR3: CASSADRVGNTEAFF
DNA: TGTGCCAGCAGTGCAGACAGGGTGGGGAACACTGAAGCTTTCTTT

size: -
J: TRBJ2-5
D: TRBD1
V: TRBV7-9
CDR3: CASSPLTGVSETQYF
DNA: TGTGCCAGCAGCCCTCTAACAGGGGTGTCAGAGACCCAGTACTTC

size: -
J: TRBJ2-6
D: TRBD1
V: TRBV18
CDR3: CASSLSQGAGANVLTF
DNA: TGTGCCAGCTCACTATCCCAGGGGGCTGGGGCCAACGTCCTGACTTTC

size: many
J: TRBJ1-6
D: TRBD1
V: TRBV12-3/TRBV12-4
CDR3: CASGQGNSPLHF
DNA: TGTGCCAGCGGACAGGGTAATTCACCCCTCCACTTT

size: -
J: TRBJ1-5
D: -
V: TRBV19
CDR3: CASSLDGQNQPQHF
DNA: TGTGCCAGTAGTCTTGATGGGCAGAATCAGCCCCAGCATTTT

size: -
J: TRBJ1-4
D: -
V: TRBV5-1
CDR3: CASSFGRVTNEKLFF
DNA: TGCGCCAGCAGTTTTGGGCGGGTTACTAATGAAAAACTGTTTTTT

size: -
J: TRBJ2-7
D: -
V: TRBV5-1
CDR3: CASSGGGSNEQYF
DNA: TGCGCCAGCAGCGGTGGAGGGTCTAACGAGCAGTACTTC

size: -
J: TRBJ1-1
D: -
V: TRBV11-2
CDR3: CASKKLDRNTEAFF
DNA: TGTGCCAGCAAAAAATTGGACAGGAACACTGAAGCTTTCTTT

size: -
J: TRBJ1-1
D: -
V: TRBV6-5
CDR3: CASRQVNTEAFF
DNA: TGTGCCAGCCGACAGGTCAACACTGAAGCTTTCTTT

size: once
J: TRBJ2-7
D: TRBD1
V: TRBV11-2
CDR3: CASSAAGTGAEQYF
DNA: TGTGCCAGCAGCGCAGCCGGGACAGGGGCCGAGCAGTACTTC

size: -
J: TRBJ1-2
D: -
V: TRBV2
CDR3: CASSRETGGGYTF
DNA: TGTGCCAGCAGCCGAGAGACTGGCGGTGGCTACACCTTC

size: -
J: TRBJ2-2
D: TRBD2
V: TRBV3-1/TRBV3-2
CDR3: CASSQGTSGATGELFF
DNA: TGTGCCAGCAGCCAGGGGACTAGCGGGGCAACCGGGGAGCTGTTTTTT

size: -
J: TRBJ2-2
D: TRBD1
V: TRBV7-9
CDR3: CASSLAQTGVTGELFF
DNA: TGTGCCAGCAGCTTAGCCCAGACAGGGGTGACCGGGGAGCTGTTTTTT

size: -
J: TRBJ1-1
D: -
V: TRBV12-3/TRBV12-4
CDR3: CASTYSRNTEAFF
DNA: TGTGCCAGCACCTACTCCCGGAACACTGAAGCTTTCTTT

size: -
J: TRBJ2-5
D: -
V: TRBV18
CDR3: CASSPRSGAETQYF
DNA: TGTGCCAGCTCACCGAGGTCAGGGGCAGAGACCCAGTACTTC

size: once
J: TRBJ2-7
D: TRBD1
V: TRBV6-1
CDR3: CASSPPGGYEQYF
DNA: TGTGCCAGCAGTCCACCAGGGGGATACGAGCAGTACTTC

size: few
J: TRBJ2-7
D: -
V: TRBV10-3
CDR3: CAISESGSSYEQYF
DNA: TGTGCCATCAGTGAGTCGGGCTCCTCCTACGAGCAGTACTTC

size: once
J: TRBJ1-3
D: -
V: TRBV12-3/TRBV12-4
CDR3: CASRTRDRTIYF
DNA: TGTGCCAGCAGGACCAGGGATCGGACCATATATTTT

size: -
J: TRBJ1-2
D: -
V: TRBV29-1
CDR3: CSVELDSYGYTF
DNA: TGCAGCGTTGAATTAGACAGCTATGGCTACACCTTC

size: -
J: TRBJ1-1
D: TRBD1
V: TRBV7-3
CDR3: CASSLYPRTGKAFF
DNA: TGTGCCAGCAGCTTATACCCGAGGACAGGGAAAGCTTTCTTT

size: once
J: TRBJ2-3
D: TRBD2
V: TRBV4-2
CDR3: CASSQTPIAGGPGDTQYF
DNA: TGTGCCAGCAGCCAGACACCCATCGCGGGGGGGCCGGGAGATACGCAGTATTTT

size: -
J: TRBJ2-7
D: TRBD2
V: TRBV7-2
CDR3: CASSLGPSGVYEQYF
DNA: TGTGCCAGCAGCTTAGGCCCTAGCGGAGTCTACGAGCAGTACTTC

size: -
J: TRBJ1-1
D: -
V: TRBV6-5
CDR3: CASSYSAQGGAFF
DNA: TGTGCCAGCAGTTACTCTGCCCAGGGAGGGGCTTTCTTT

size: once
J: TRBJ2-5
D: TRBD2
V: TRBV3-1/TRBV3-2
CDR3: CASSESGGAGETQYF
DNA: TGTGCCAGCAGCGAGAGCGGGGGGGCGGGAGAGACCCAGTACTTC

size: once
J: TRBJ1-1
D: -
V: TRBV18
CDR3: CASSPPGTIKNTEAFF
DNA: TGTGCCAGCTCACCACCCGGGACAATTAAGAACACTGAAGCTTTCTTT

size: -
J: TRBJ1-5
D: -
V: TRBV12-5
CDR3: CASATGTNQPQHF
DNA: TGTGCTAGTGCCACAGGGACCAATCAGCCCCAGCATTTT

size: -
J: TRBJ1-2
D: -
V: TRBV24-1
CDR3: CATSIRGGYGYTF
DNA: TGTGCCACCAGTATACGCGGAGGCTATGGCTACACCTTC

size: -
J: TRBJ1-2
D: TRBD1
V: TRBV15
CDR3: CATSRAKTGDYGYTF
DNA: TGTGCCACCAGCAGAGCCAAGACAGGGGACTATGGCTACACCTTC

size: once
J: TRBJ1-5
D: TRBD1
V: TRBV7-3
CDR3: CASSQTGNQPQHF
DNA: TGTGCCAGCAGCCAGACAGGGAATCAGCCCCAGCATTTT

size: -
J: TRBJ1-6
D: TRBD1
V: TRBV2
CDR3: CASARDSSYNSPLHF
DNA: TGTGCCAGTGCCCGGGACAGCTCCTATAATTCACCCCTCCACTTT

size: -
J: TRBJ1-2
D: TRBD1
V: TRBV5-1
CDR3: CASSLGDRQSSSNGYTF
DNA: TGCGCCAGCAGCTTGGGGGACAGACAAAGTTCGTCAAATGGCTACACCTTC

size: -
J: TRBJ2-3
D: -
V: TRBV29-1
CDR3: CSVGGHLNTDTQYF
DNA: TGCAGCGTTGGGGGACACCTTAACACAGATACGCAGTATTTT

size: -
J: TRBJ2-3
D: TRBD1
V: TRBV7-3
CDR3: CASSRDSSTDTQYF
DNA: TGTGCCAGCAGTCGGGACAGCTCCACAGATACGCAGTATTTT

size: -
J: TRBJ1-6
D: TRBD1
V: TRBV4-1
CDR3: CASLPGTGANSPLHF
DNA: TGCGCCAGCCTCCCCGGGACAGGGGCAAATTCACCCCTCCACTTT

size: -
J: TRBJ2-5
D: -
V: TRBV5-1
CDR3: CASSSRLDQETQYF
DNA: TGCGCCAGCAGCTCTAGACTAGACCAAGAGACCCAGTACTTC

size: -
J: TRBJ1-1
D: -
V: TRBV12-5
CDR3: CASGLYVSNTEAFF
DNA: TGTGCTAGTGGTTTGTATGTATCCAACACTGAAGCTTTCTTT

size: -
J: TRBJ2-2
D: TRBD2
V: TRBV2
CDR3: CASSVSRTSGGLNTGELFF
DNA: TGTGCCAGCAGCGTTTCACGGACTAGCGGGGGGCTGAACACCGGGGAGCTGTTTTTT

size: -
J: TRBJ2-3
D: TRBD2
V: TRBV7-9
CDR3: CASSSLPAGGSTDTQYF
DNA: TGTGCCAGCAGCTCCCTCCCGGCGGGGGGTTCTACAGATACGCAGTATTTT

size: -
J: TRBJ2-2
D: TRBD2
V: TRBV4-2
CDR3: CASSHYGSSGEPGELFF
DNA: TGTGCCAGCAGCCACTACGGGTCTAGCGGCGAGCCCGGGGAGCTGTTTTTT

size: -
J: TRBJ2-1
D: TRBD1
V: TRBV5-6
CDR3: CASSTGGQGDEQFF
DNA: TGTGCCAGCAGCACCGGGGGACAGGGGGATGAGCAGTTCTTC

size: -
J: TRBJ2-1
D: TRBD2
V: TRBV5-4
CDR3: CASSPSGGGSYNEQFF
DNA: TGTGCCAGCAGCCCGAGCGGGGGGGGCTCCTACAATGAGCAGTTCTTC

size: -
J: TRBJ1-2
D: -
V: TRBV28
CDR3: CASSLTSADGYTF
DNA: TGTGCCAGCAGTTTAACCTCGGCGGATGGCTACACCTTC

size: -
J: TRBJ1-2
D: -
V: TRBV4-2
CDR3: CASSQDPDWMDGYTF
DNA: TGTGCCAGCAGCCAAGATCCAGACTGGATGGATGGCTACACCTTC